The 21 T cell receptor beta chains below all came from one sample that was sequenced in a study of blood T cell repertoires in COVID-19. The data were produced by immunoSEQ multiplex PCR, yet TCRdb's version contains in-frame clones alone and is incomplete. This repertoire shows around 120,000 clones, about four fifths found once; its top ten account for around 9.8%. Sample: peripheral blood. The receptors originated from a man aged 40-49 years with active or convalescent COVID-19.

The chain is built from TRBV7-9 and TRBJ1-5; TRBD1 matches 9 bases. The ends lost 4 bases at V and 3 bases at J; junction bases unmatched: 10. CDR1 and CDR2 (germline): SEHNR, FQNEAQ (reference sequence). The CDR3 has 17 residues. CDR3 protein: CASSSTKGQGINQPQHF. CDR3 nucleotides: TGTGCCAGCAGCTCGACAAAGGGACAGGGCATCAATCAGCCCCAGCATTTT.

The rearrangement uses TRBV6-6 and TRBJ1-3, with D tentatively TRBD1 (5 bases). The CDR3 length is 17 residues. Germline CDR1 and CDR2: MNHNY and SVGAGI (reference sequence). V was clipped by 7 bases and J by 2 bases, with 21 bases between them. The CDR3 loop is CASTRSWTTGPGNTIYF. The CDR3 DNA sequence: TGTGCCAGCACTCGAAGCTGGACTACAGGTCCTGGAAACACCATATATTTT.

This clone was seen a single time. This rearrangement joins TRBV30 to TRBJ1-2; 8 bases match TRBD1. Germline V CDR1 and CDR2: GTSNPN, SVGIG (reference sequence). The CDR3 has 15 amino acids. The junction had 10 bases not matched to a gene; V was cut back by 1 base and J by 6 bases. The CDR3 is CAWSGTGGSSDGYTF. DNA for the CDR3: TGTGCCTGGAGTGGAACAGGGGGAAGCAGCGATGGCTACACCTTC. The whole variable domain, filled in from reference TRBV30 and TRBJ1-2, reads SQTIHQWPATLVQPVGSPLSLECTVEGTSNPNLYWYRQAAGRGLQLLFYSVGIGQISSEVPQNLSASRPQDRQFILSSKKLLLSDSGFYLCAWSGTGGSSDGYTFGSGTRLTVV.

This clone was detected only a few times. J is TRBJ1-2 and V is TRBV5-4, with TRBD1 as a possible D gene (6 bases). There are 15 residues in the CDR3. Germline assignment: CDR1 SGHNT and CDR2 YYREEE (reference sequence). Trimming shortened V by 4 bases and J by 1 base, and 14 bases separated the two germline ends. The CDR3: CASSTDRFFNYGYTF. DNA for the CDR3: TGTGCCAGCAGCACGGACAGATTCTTTAACTATGGCTACACCTTC.

V gene TRBV5-6 combines with J gene TRBJ2-7, with TRBD1 identical over 11 bases. The CDR3 has 12 residues. With V trimmed by 3 bases and J by 9 bases, 2 bases remained unmatched. Germline-derived CDR1 and CDR2 are SGHDT and YYEEEE. In nucleotides, the CDR3 is TGTGCCAGCAGCTGGGGGACAGGGGGGCAGTACTTC. Protein product: CASSWGTGGQYF.

This clone came up many times. The DNA of the CDR3 is TGTGCCAGCAGCTTGGGGTCGACAGGGACGCGGTACGAGCAGTACTTC. As protein: CASSLGSTGTRYEQYF. The V gene is TRBV5-5, the J gene TRBJ2-7; 7 bases are shared with TRBD1. V lost 0 bases, J lost 4 bases, and 10 bases stayed unmatched. The length of the CDR3 is 16 residues. Germline V lookup: CDR1 SGHKS, CDR2 YYEKEE (reference sequence).

The rearrangement uses TRBV19 and TRBJ2-1; 9 nucleotides match TRBD2. V was clipped by 2 bases and J by 5 bases; unmatched bases: 7. The length of the CDR3 is 16 residues. CDR1 is LNHDA and CDR2 is SQIVND in the germline V gene (reference sequence). CDR3 sequence: CASSISGAGGNNEQFF. CDR3 nucleotide sequence: TGTGCCAGTAGTATATCAGGAGCGGGGGGAAACAATGAGCAGTTCTTC.

This clone was seen only a few times. The chain joins TRBV28 to TRBJ2-7, with D perhaps matching TRBD2 (7 bases). This CDR3 region has 16 residues. CDR1 and CDR2 from the germline V gene are MDHEN and SYDVKM. The V and J ends lost 7 bases and 4 bases respectively, with 23 bases between them. CDR3 sequence (DNA): TGTGCCAGCACTGACGGGGGGCCCGCGTCATTTTACGAGCAGTACTTC. Protein product: CASTDGGPASFYEQYF.

The CDR3 bases are TGTGCCAGCAGCCAACCAACCTCGACTAGCGGGGGGGGCTACGAGCAGTACTTC. This encodes CASSQPTSTSGGGYEQYF. This chain connects TRBV14 to TRBJ2-7; TRBD2 agrees at 14 bases. Germline V gives CDR1 SGHDN, CDR2 FVKESK. The V gene end was trimmed by 2 bases and the J gene end by 3 bases; junction bases not matched to a gene: 9. CDR3 length equals 18 residues.

The gene calls are TRBV6-2 or TRBV6-3 and TRBJ2-7; 10 bases line up with TRBD1. From germline, CDR1 is MNHEY and CDR2 SVGEGT. V gave up 5 bases and J gave up 5 bases; unmatched junction bases: 9. CDR3 length: 15 amino acids. The DNA for the CDR3 is TGTGCCAGCAGTAAATCCGGGACAGGGGTTAACGAGCAGTACTTC. It translates to CASSKSGTGVNEQYF.

The J gene is TRBJ1-6, the V gene TRBV10-2, with no clear D. Germline CDR1 WSHSY, CDR2 SAAADI. This CDR3 is built from 15 residues. V lost 6 bases, J lost 0 bases, and 9 bases lay in between. CDR3 bases: TGCGCCAGCAGGGACGGGAGCTCCTATAATTCACCCCTCCACTTT. Residues: CASRDGSSYNSPLHF.

The gene calls are TRBV5-1 and TRBJ1-2; 9 bases map to TRBD1. Germline-derived CDR1 and CDR2 are SGHRS and YFSETQ. With 3 bases clipped from V and 12 bases from J, the junction kept 12 bases outside the gene matches. The CDR3 contains 14 residues. The CDR3 bases are TGCGCCAGCAGCTGGGAAGGACAGGGGAGAGACGACACCTTC. Translating it yields CASSWEGQGRDDTF.

The chain combines TRBV2 with TRBJ2-4; TRBD2 aligns across 7 bases. The length of the CDR3 is 16 residues. V lost 9 bases and J lost 0; bases outside the gene matches: 11. CDR1 and CDR2 from the germline V gene are SNHLY and FYNNEI. CDR3 amino acids: CASSTGGQLAKNIQYF. CDR3 DNA: TGTGCCAGTTCAACGGGGGGTCAACTAGCCAAAAACATTCAGTACTTC.

This chain links TRBV6-6 with TRBJ2-5, with TRBD2 identical over 14 bases. Trimming took 5 bases from V and 3 from J; bases not matched to a gene: 5. The germline V gene encodes CDR1 MNHNY and CDR2 SVGAGI (reference sequence). The length of the CDR3 is 16 residues. CDR3 amino acids: CASSHGLAGGKETQYF. The CDR3 DNA follows: TGTGCCAGCAGTCACGGACTAGCGGGGGGAAAAGAGACCCAGTACTTC.

The chain joins TRBV2 to TRBJ2-3; 8 bases align to TRBD1. Germline CDR1 and CDR2: SNHLY and FYNNEI. This CDR3 is built from 14 residues. The V and J ends lost 6 bases and 9 bases, in that order; junction bases with no gene match: 11. Written as DNA, the CDR3 is TGTGCCAGCAGCTCAATCGGACAGGGAAACACGCAGTATTTT. Translated, it gives CASSSIGQGNTQYF.

The V call is TRBV2, the J call TRBJ2-5, with 7 bases identical to TRBD1. Trimming at V came to 0 bases and at J to 5 bases, leaving 6 bases not matched to a gene. The germline CDR1 and CDR2 sequences are SNHLY and FYNNEI. The CDR3 spans 15 residues. CDR3 nucleotides: TGTGCCAGCAGTGAAGCGGACAGGCCAAGGGAGACCCAGTACTTC. Its protein product is CASSEADRPRETQYF.

This clone was recorded a few times. J is TRBJ2-7 and V is TRBV7-2, with 8 positions matching TRBD1. This CDR3 spans 14 amino acids. V shed 6 bases and J 3 bases; nucleotides not matched to a gene: 7. CDR1 is SGHTA, CDR2 FQGNSA, per germline. Written as DNA, the CDR3 is TGTGCCAGCAGGTTGGGACAGGACGGCTACGAGCAGTACTTC. Its protein is CASRLGQDGYEQYF.

The V gene is TRBV3-1 (or the pseudogene TRBV3-2), the J gene TRBJ2-7, with 8 bases identical to TRBD2. CDR1 and CDR2 (germline): LGHDT, YNNKEL (reference sequence). V was clipped by 2 bases and J by 4 bases; unmatched bases: 10. The CDR3 is 16 residues long. DNA of the CDR3: TGTGCCAGCAGCCAAAGGTCTGCCGGGGGGGTATACGAGCAGTACTTC. It yields the protein CASSQRSAGGVYEQYF.

The chain recombines TRBV5-1 with TRBJ2-3; 9 bases are a match to TRBD2. CDR1 is SGHRS and CDR2 is YFSETQ in the germline V gene. The CDR3 is 16 amino acids. Trimming at V came to 7 bases and at J to 3 bases, leaving 12 bases not matched to a gene. The DNA for the CDR3 is TGCGCCAGCTCTCTAGTGAGCGGGGGGCTGACAGATACGCAGTATTTT. As protein: CASSLVSGGLTDTQYF.

This clone was seen more than once but under ten times. In DNA form, the CDR3 reads TGTGCCAGCAGTTACCTAAGGGGTAACTATGGCTACACCTTC. The encoded protein is CASSYLRGNYGYTF. The chain employs TRBV6-6 and TRBJ1-2; a weak D match, TRBD1 (5 bases). V lost 2 bases and J lost 1, with 8 bases in between. The CDR3 length is 14 residues. The germline CDR1 and CDR2 sequences are MNHNY and SVGAGI (reference sequence).

The chain carries TRBV19 and TRBJ1-2, with 7 bases that match TRBD1. This CDR3 has 13 amino acids. Germline assignment: CDR1 LNHDA and CDR2 SQIVND (reference sequence). Trimming at V came to 5 bases and at J to 4 bases, leaving 4 bases not matched to a gene. The CDR3 region has the DNA TGTGCCAGTAGTGACAGGGACAGCTATGGCTACACCTTC. Its translation is CASSDRDSYGYTF.